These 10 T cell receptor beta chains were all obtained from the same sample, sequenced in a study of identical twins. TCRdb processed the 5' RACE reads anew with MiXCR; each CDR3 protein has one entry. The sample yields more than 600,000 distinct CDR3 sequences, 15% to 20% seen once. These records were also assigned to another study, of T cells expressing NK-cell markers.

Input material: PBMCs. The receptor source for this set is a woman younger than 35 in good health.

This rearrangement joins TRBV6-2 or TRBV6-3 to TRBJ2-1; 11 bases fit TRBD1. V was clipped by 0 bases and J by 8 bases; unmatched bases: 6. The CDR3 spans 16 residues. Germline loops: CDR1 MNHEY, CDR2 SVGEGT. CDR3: CASSYSRDRGYHEQFF. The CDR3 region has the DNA TGTGCCAGCAGTTACTCACGGGACAGGGGGTATCATGAGCAGTTCTTC.

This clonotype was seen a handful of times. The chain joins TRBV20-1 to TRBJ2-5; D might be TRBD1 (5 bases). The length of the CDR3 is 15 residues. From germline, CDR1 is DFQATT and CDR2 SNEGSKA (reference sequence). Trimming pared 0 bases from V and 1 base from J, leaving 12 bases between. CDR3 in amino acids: CSARDLRQIQETQYF. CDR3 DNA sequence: TGCAGTGCTAGAGACCTACGACAGATCCAAGAGACCCAGTACTTC.

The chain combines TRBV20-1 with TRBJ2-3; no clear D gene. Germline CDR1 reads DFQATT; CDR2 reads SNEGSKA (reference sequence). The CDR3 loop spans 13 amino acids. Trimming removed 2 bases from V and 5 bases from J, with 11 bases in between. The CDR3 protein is CSARPTAIDTQYF. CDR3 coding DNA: TGCAGTGCTAGACCTACAGCGATAGATACGCAGTATTTT.

The CDR3: CATSESRDRSSYEQYF. The CDR3 DNA is TGTGCCACCAGTGAGTCCCGGGACAGGTCTTCCTACGAGCAGTACTTC. This chain joins TRBV24-1 and TRBJ2-7; 8 positions match TRBD1. The V segment lost 4 bases and the J segment 1 base; nucleotides outside the gene matches: 8. Germline CDR1 is KGHDR and CDR2 is SFDVKD. The CDR3 totals 16 residues.

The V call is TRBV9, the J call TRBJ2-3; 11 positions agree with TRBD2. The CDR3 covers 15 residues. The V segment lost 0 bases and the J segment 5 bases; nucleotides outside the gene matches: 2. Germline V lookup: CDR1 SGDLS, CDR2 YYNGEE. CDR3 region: CASSVAGTSGDTQYF. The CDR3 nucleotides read TGTGCCAGCAGCGTAGCCGGGACTAGCGGAGATACGCAGTATTTT. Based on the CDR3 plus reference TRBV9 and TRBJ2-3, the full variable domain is DSGVTQTPKHLITATGQRVTLRCSPRSGDLSVYWYQQSLDQGLQFLIQYYNGEERAKGNILERFSAQQFPDLHSELNLSSLELGDSALYFCASSVAGTSGDTQYFGPGTRLTVL.

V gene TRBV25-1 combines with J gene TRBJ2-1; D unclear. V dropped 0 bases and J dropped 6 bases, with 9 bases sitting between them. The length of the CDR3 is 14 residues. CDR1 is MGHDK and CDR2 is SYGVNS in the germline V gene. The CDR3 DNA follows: TGTGCCAGCAGTGAATATCATGCCCTCAATGAGCAGTTCTTC. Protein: CASSEYHALNEQFF.

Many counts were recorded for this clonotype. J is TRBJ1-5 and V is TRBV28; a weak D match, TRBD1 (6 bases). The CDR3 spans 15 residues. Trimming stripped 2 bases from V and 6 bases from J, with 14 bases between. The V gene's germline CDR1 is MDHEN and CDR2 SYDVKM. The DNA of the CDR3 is TGTGCCAGCAGTTTAGAATTCTCCAGGGGTCAGCCCCAGCATTTT. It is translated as CASSLEFSRGQPQHF.

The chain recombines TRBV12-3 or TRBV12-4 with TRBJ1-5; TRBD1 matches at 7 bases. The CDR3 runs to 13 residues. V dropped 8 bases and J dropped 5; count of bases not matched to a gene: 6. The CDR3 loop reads CASGTVQDQPQHF. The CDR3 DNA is TGTGCCAGCGGGACAGTCCAGGATCAGCCCCAGCATTTT.

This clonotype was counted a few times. Here the CDR3 reads CASSVSNEQFF. In DNA, the CDR3 is TGTGCCAGCAGTGTCTCCAATGAGCAGTTCTTC. V is TRBV6-6 and J is TRBJ2-1; D is uncertain. Looked up from germline, CDR1 is MNHNY and CDR2 is SVGAGI (reference sequence). The CDR3 is made up of 11 amino acids. V gave up 5 bases and J gave up 6 bases, with 5 bases separating them.

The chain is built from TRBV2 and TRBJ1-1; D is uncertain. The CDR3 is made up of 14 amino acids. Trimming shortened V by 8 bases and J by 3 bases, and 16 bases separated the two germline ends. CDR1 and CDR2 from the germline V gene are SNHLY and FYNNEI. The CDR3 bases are TGTGCCAGCCGGTACGCCCAGGAATACACTGAAGCTTTCTTT. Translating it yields CASRYAQEYTEAFF.